The T cell receptor (beta chain) described here comes from a study of cytomegalovirus exposure and HLA in healthy donors. The CDR3 runs to 14 residues. Trimming pared 2 bases from V and 4 bases from J, leaving 9 bases between. Germline values: CDR1 SGHDN, CDR2 FVKESK. The primer mix had 60 Vbeta and 13 Jbeta primers. Some clones are missing from TCRdb's copy, which holds only in-frame ones; the method was immunoSEQ multiplex PCR. The data show around 140,000 clones, over 70% seen once. The clonotype originates from a young woman in good health and CMV-seronegative. The chain recombines TRBV14 with TRBJ1-5; maybe TRBD1 (5 bases). Sequencing input: PBMCs. The CDR3 loop is CASSQTGLNQPQHF. Written as DNA, the CDR3 is TGTGCCAGCAGCCAAACAGGTCTAAATCAGCCCCAGCATTTT.